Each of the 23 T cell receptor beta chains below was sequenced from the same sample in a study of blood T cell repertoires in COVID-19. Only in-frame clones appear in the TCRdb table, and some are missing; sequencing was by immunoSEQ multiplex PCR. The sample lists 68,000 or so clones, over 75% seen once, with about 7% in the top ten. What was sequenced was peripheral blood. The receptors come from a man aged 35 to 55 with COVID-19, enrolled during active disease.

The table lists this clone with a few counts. CDR3 sequence: CASSPPGGAYEQYF. The CDR3 nucleotides read TGTGCCAGCAGTCCGCCGGGGGGGGCCTACGAGCAGTACTTC. V usage is TRBV28 and J usage is TRBJ2-7, with 8 bases identical to TRBD2. Trimming took 5 bases from V and 2 from J; bases not matched to a gene: 5. CDR3 length: 14 amino acids. Germline V gene sequence: CDR1 MDHEN, CDR2 SYDVKM.

The CDR3 loop reads CASSLVGGPLETQYF. The CDR3 DNA reads as TGTGCCAGCAGCTTAGTTGGTGGGCCCTTGGAGACCCAGTACTTC. This chain joins TRBV7-2 and TRBJ2-5; D not resolved. The CDR3 loop spans 15 amino acids. Trimming left V 1 base short and J 5 bases short, with 14 bases between. Germline CDR1 SGHTA, CDR2 FQGNSA.

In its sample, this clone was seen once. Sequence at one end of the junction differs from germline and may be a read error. In DNA, the CDR3 is TGTGCCAGCTCATTGACTAGCGGGGACGTCACCGGGAAGCTGTTTTTT. This gives the protein CASSLTSGDVTGKLFF. The chain couples TRBV18 to TRBJ2-2; 11 positions agree with TRBD2. Germline-derived CDR1 and CDR2 are KGHSH and LQKENI. The CDR3 is made up of 16 amino acids. The full variable domain, completed using reference TRBV18 and TRBJ2-2, is NAGVMQNPRHLVRRRGQEARLRCSPMKGHSHVYWYRQLPEEGLKFMVYLQKENIIDESGMPKERFSAEFPKEGPSILRIQQVVRGDSAAYFCASSLTSGDVTGKLFFGEGSRLTVL.

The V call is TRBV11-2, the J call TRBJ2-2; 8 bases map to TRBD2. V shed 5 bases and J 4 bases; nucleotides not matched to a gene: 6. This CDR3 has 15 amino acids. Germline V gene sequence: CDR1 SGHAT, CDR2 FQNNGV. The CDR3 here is CASSPRTSPTGELFF. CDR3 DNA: TGTGCCAGCAGCCCTAGGACTAGCCCCACCGGGGAGCTGTTTTTT.

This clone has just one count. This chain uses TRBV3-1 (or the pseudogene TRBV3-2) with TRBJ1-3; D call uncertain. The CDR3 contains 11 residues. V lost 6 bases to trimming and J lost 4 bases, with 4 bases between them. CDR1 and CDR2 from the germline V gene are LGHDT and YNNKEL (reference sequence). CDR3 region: CASSRGNTIYF. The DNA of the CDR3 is TGTGCCAGCAGTCGGGGAAACACCATATATTTT.

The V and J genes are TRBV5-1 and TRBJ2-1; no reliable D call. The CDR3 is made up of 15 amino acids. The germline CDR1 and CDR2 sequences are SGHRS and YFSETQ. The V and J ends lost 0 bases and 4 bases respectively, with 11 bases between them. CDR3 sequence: CASSLGLVGYNEQFF. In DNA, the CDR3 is TGCGCCAGCAGCTTGGGCCTAGTGGGTTACAATGAGCAGTTCTTC. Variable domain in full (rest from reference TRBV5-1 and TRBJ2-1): KAGVTQTPRYLIKTRGQQVTLSCSPISGHRSVSWYQQTPGQGLQFLFEYFSETQRNKGNFPGRFSGRQFSNSRSEMNVSTLELGDSALYLCASSLGLVGYNEQFFGPGTRLTVL.

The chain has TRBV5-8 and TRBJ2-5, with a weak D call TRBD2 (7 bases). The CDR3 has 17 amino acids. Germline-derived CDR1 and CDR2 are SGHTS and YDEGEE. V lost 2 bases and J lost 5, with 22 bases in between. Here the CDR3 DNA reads TGTGCCAGCAGCTTAGGGCGGGGGCACCCCGGTTTGGAGACCCAGTACTTC. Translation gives CASSLGRGHPGLETQYF.

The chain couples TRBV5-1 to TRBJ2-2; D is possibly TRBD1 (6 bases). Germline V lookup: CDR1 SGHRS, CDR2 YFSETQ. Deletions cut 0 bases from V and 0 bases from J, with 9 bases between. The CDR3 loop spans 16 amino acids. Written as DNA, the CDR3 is TGCGCCAGCAGCTTGGAGGGGACACCGAACACCGGGGAGCTGTTTTTT. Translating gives CASSLEGTPNTGELFF.

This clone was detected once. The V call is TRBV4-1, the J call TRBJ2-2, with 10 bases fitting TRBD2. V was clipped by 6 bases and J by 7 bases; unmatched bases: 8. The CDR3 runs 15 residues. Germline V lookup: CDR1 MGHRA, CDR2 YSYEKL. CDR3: CASSKRGGRSGELFF. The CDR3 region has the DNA TGCGCCAGCAGTAAGCGGGGGGGCCGTAGCGGGGAGCTGTTTTTT.

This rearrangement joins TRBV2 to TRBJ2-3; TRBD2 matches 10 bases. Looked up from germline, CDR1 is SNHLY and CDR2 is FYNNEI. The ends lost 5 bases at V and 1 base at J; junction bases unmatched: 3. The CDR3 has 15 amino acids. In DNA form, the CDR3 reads TGTGCCAGCAGTTCCGGGACTAGCGGCACAGATACGCAGTATTTT. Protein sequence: CASSSGTSGTDTQYF. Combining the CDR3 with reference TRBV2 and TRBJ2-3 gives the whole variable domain EPEVTQTPSHQVTQMGQEVILRCVPISNHLYFYWYRQILGQKVEFLVSFYNNEISEKSEIFDDQFSVERPDGSNFTLKIRSTKLEDSAMYFCASSSGTSGTDTQYFGPGTRLTVL.

The CDR3 region is CASSGIERGRNNEQFF. CDR3 bases: TGCGCCAGCAGCGGGATTGAAAGAGGCCGGAACAATGAGCAGTTCTTC. V usage is TRBV10-1 and J usage is TRBJ2-1; a weak D match, TRBD2 (5 bases). This CDR3 is 16 amino acids long. Germline V lookup: CDR1 WNHNN, CDR2 SYGVQD (reference sequence). Trimming shortened V by 6 bases and J by 5 bases, and 20 bases separated the two germline ends.

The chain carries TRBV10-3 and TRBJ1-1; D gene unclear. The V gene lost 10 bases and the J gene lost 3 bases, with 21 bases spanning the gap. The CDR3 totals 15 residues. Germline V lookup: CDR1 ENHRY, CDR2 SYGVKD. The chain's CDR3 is CATVGGPARDTEAFF. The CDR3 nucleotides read TGTGCCACTGTTGGCGGGCCCGCCCGGGACACTGAAGCTTTCTTT.

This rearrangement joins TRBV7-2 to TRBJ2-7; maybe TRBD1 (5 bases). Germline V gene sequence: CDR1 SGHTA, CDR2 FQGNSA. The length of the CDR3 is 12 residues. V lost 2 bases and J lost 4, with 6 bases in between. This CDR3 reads CASSLSGYEQYF. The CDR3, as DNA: TGTGCCAGCAGCTTATCAGGGTACGAGCAGTACTTC.

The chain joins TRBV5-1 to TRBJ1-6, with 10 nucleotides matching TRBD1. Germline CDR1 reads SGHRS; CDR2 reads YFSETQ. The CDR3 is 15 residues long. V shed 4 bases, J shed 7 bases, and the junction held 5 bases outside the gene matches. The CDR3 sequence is CASSGGQGGNSPLHF. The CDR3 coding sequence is TGCGCCAGCAGCGGCGGACAGGGGGGGAATTCACCCCTCCACTTT.

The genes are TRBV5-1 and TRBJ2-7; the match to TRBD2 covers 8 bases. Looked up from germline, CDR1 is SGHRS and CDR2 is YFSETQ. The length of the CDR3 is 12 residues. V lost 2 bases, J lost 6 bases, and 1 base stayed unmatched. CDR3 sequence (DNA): TGCGCCAGCAGCTTCGGGGGGGGCGAGCAGTACTTC. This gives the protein CASSFGGGEQYF.

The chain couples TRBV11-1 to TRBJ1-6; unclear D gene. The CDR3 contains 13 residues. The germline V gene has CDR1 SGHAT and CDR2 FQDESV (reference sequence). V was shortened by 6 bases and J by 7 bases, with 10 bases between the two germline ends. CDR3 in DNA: TGTGCCAGCAGGGTACAGCCCAATTCACCCCTCCACTTT. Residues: CASRVQPNSPLHF.

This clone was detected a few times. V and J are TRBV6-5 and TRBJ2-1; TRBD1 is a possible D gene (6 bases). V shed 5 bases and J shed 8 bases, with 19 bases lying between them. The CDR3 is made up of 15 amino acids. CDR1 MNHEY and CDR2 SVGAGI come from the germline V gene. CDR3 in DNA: TGTGCCAGCAGTCTTGACGGACAGACCGTCCATGAGCAGTTCTTC. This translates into CASSLDGQTVHEQFF.

The CDR3 DNA is TGTGCCAGCAGTTATCATGGAGACCTCCGAAATTCACCCCTCCACTTT. This encodes CASSYHGDLRNSPLHF. The chain is built from TRBV6-5 and TRBJ1-6, with unresolved D. CDR3 length: 16 residues. CDR1 and CDR2 (germline): MNHEY, SVGAGI. V gave up 3 bases and J gave up 7 bases, with 16 bases separating them.

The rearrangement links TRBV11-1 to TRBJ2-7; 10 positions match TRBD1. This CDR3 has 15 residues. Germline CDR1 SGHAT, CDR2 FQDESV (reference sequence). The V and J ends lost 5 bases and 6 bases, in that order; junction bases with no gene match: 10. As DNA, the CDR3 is TGTGCCAGCAGCCCCGGGACAGGGGCTTCGGCCGAGCAGTACTTC. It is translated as CASSPGTGASAEQYF.

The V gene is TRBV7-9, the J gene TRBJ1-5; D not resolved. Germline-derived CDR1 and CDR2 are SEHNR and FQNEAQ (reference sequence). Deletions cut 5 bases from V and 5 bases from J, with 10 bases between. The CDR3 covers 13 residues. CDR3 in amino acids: CASSPSGDQPQHF. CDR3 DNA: TGTGCCAGCAGCCCCAGCGGGGATCAGCCCCAGCATTTT.

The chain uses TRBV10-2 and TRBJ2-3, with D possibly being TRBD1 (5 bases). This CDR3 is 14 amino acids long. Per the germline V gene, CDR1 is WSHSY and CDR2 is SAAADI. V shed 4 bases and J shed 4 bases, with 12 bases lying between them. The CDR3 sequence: CASSATGGPDTQYF. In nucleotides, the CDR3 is TGCGCCAGCAGTGCTACAGGTGGTCCAGATACGCAGTATTTT.

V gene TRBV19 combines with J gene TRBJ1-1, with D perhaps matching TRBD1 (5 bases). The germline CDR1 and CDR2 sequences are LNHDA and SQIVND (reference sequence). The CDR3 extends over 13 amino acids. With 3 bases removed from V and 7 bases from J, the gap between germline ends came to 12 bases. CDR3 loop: CASSITGTHEAFF. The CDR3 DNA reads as TGTGCCAGTAGTATCACAGGCACACATGAAGCTTTCTTT.

CDR3 coding DNA: TGTGCCAGCAGCCTGCAGGGGAACACTGAAGCTTTCTTT. Amino acid sequence: CASSLQGNTEAFF. V gene TRBV3-1 (or the pseudogene TRBV3-2) combines with J gene TRBJ1-1; TRBD1 is a possible D gene (5 bases). V was shortened by 4 bases and J by 1 base, with 7 bases between the two germline ends. This CDR3 region has 13 residues. In germline, CDR1 is LGHDT, CDR2 YNNKEL (reference sequence).